The 7 T cell receptor beta chains below were found in one sample sequenced in a study of shared clonotypes between healthy human individuals. Using immunoSEQ multiplex PCR, the repertoire was profiled, and TCRdb retains in-frame clones only, with some absent. Among 560,000 or so clones listed, roughly 96% were seen once. Positive CCR7 selection of CD45RO-negative cells yielded the naive CD8 cells, and terminally differentiated effector memory CD45RA+ cells were excluded. Sample: naive CD8+ T cells sorted from blood. The receptors originated from a woman in her twenties or thirties in good health.

The table lists this clone with a count of one. The chain is built from TRBV2 and TRBJ2-3; 7 nucleotides align to TRBD1. There are 17 residues in the CDR3. With 2 bases clipped from V and 0 bases from J, the junction kept 8 bases outside the gene matches. Germline CDR1 is SNHLY and CDR2 is FYNNEI. The CDR3 reads CASSEFFRDSSTDTQYF. CDR3 in DNA: TGTGCCAGCAGTGAATTCTTCCGGGACAGTAGCACAGATACGCAGTATTTT.

CDR3 sequence reads: CASSLYRDTGELFF. DNA for the CDR3: TGTGCCAGCAGCTTATACAGGGACACCGGGGAGCTGTTTTTT. The chain carries TRBV7-2 and TRBJ2-2; TRBD1 might be the D (6 bases). Trimming shortened V by 2 bases and J by 3 bases, and 7 bases separated the two germline ends. This CDR3 contains 14 residues. Germline V lookup: CDR1 SGHTA, CDR2 FQGNSA. Full variable domain (outside the CDR3, taken from reference TRBV7-2 and TRBJ2-2): GAGVSQSPSNKVTEKGKDVELRCDPISGHTALYWYRQSLGQGLEFLIYFQGNSAPDKSGLPSDRFSAERTGGSVSTLTIQRTQQEDSAVYLCASSLYRDTGELFFGEGSRLTVL.

This clone is a singleton in its sample. The gene calls are TRBV19 and TRBJ2-1; TRBD1 is a possible D gene (5 bases). Germline V lookup: CDR1 LNHDA, CDR2 SQIVND (reference sequence). V dropped 2 bases and J dropped 4 bases, with 12 bases sitting between them. The CDR3 length is 15 residues. The CDR3 DNA follows: TGTGCCAGTAGTATAAGTCCGGCAGGGTACAATGAGCAGTTCTTC. Its protein is CASSISPAGYNEQFF.

This chain connects TRBV28 to TRBJ2-1; D not certain. V was clipped by 4 bases and J by 6 bases, with 10 bases between them. CDR1 is MDHEN, CDR2 SYDVKM, per germline. The CDR3 consists of 13 residues. In nucleotides, the CDR3 is TGTGCCAGCAGTTGGGTTAATCCCAATGAGCAGTTCTTC. Amino acids: CASSWVNPNEQFF. The complete variable domain, with remaining parts taken from reference TRBV28 and TRBJ2-1, reads DVKVTQSSRYLVKRTGEKVFLECVQDMDHENMFWYRQDPGLGLRLIYFSYDVKMKEKGDIPEGYSVSREKKERFSLILESASTNQTSMYLCASSWVNPNEQFFGPGTRLTVL.

The genes are TRBV5-1 and TRBJ1-2; D not resolved. The CDR3 spans 13 residues. V was clipped by 0 bases and J by 5 bases, with 8 bases between them. Germline V lookup: CDR1 SGHRS, CDR2 YFSETQ. The CDR3 spells CASSLEGIYGYTF. The DNA of the CDR3 is TGCGCCAGCAGCTTGGAAGGGATATATGGCTACACCTTC.

The chain links TRBV5-6 to TRBJ1-3; D remains unclear. The CDR3 is 14 amino acids. The V end was cut by 5 bases, the J end by 8 bases, with 17 bases between. Germline V gene lookup returns CDR1 SGHDT and CDR2 YYEEEE. The CDR3 region has the DNA TGTGCCAGCAGTCCATCCGGGAGGAAGGACACCATATATTTT. Protein: CASSPSGRKDTIYF.

The rearrangement joins TRBV27 to TRBJ2-1, with D tentatively TRBD1 (5 bases). V lost 5 bases and J 8 bases, leaving 19 bases between the germline ends. The CDR3 has 15 residues. Germline values: CDR1 MNHEY, CDR2 SMNVEV (reference sequence). Here the CDR3 DNA reads TGTGCCAGCAGTCCTGTGGGGCAGGGTAGGGATGAGCAGTTCTTC. Protein: CASSPVGQGRDEQFF.